What follows is one T cell receptor (beta chain) and its context. CDR1 is SGHTS, CDR2 YDEGEE, per germline. The CDR3 runs 18 residues. V dropped 10 bases and J dropped 0; count of bases not matched to a gene: 15. This specimen comes from a study of cytomegalovirus exposure and HLA in healthy donors. Profiled with immunoSEQ multiplex PCR; TCRdb holds only in-frame clones, not every one. The sample has fewer than 400,000 clones; roughly 90% are singletons. Sequencing was performed on PBMCs. The clonotype was recovered from a man in his thirties or forties in good health and CMV-seronegative. This chain links TRBV5-8 with TRBJ1-3; 11 bases match TRBD1. CDR3 DNA sequence: TGTGCCGGGAGCTGGACAGGGGGCCATCGACACTCTGGAAACACCATATATTTT. This gives the protein CAGSWTGGHRHSGNTIYF.